This note documents a single T cell receptor beta chain sequence. Clones were read by immunoSEQ multiplex PCR, and TCRdb kept only the in-frame ones, dropping some. The sample comprises more than 150,000 clones, about 90% of which are singletons, and 2.5% to 3% rests with the top ten. The source of the sample is a study of T cell responses to AZD1222 COVID-19 vaccine. Germline V CDR1 and CDR2: MDHEN, SYDVKM. The CDR3 consists of 14 residues. V lost 6 bases and J 3 bases, leaving 14 bases between the germline ends. Material: peripheral blood, obtained on day 0 of MenACWY control vaccination. The chain recombines TRBV28 with TRBJ1-2, with D possibly matching TRBD1 (6 bases). The sequence came from an adult in good health. CDR3 sequence (DNA): TGTGCCAGCAGCCGGGGGCAGGCCCACTATGGCTACACCTTC. It codes for CASSRGQAHYGYTF.